The 2 T cell receptor beta chains below were found in one sample sequenced in a study of shared clonotypes between healthy human individuals. Libraries were prepared by immunoSEQ multiplex PCR; TCRdb keeps only in-frame clonotypes and omits some of them. The sample contains 550,000 to 700,000 clones, 73% of which appear only once. Sequencing was performed on memory CD4+ T cells sorted from blood. The subset denotes: CD45RA-negative fraction. These receptors all stem from a woman aged 25 to 39 in good health.

The rearrangement joins TRBV30 to TRBJ1-5; no clear D gene. The CDR3 extends over 15 amino acids. Germline lookup yields CDR1 GTSNPN and CDR2 SVGIG (reference sequence). V was trimmed by 2 bases and J by 3 bases, leaving 14 bases between them. CDR3 amino acids: CAWSSYEGVNQPQHF. CDR3 in DNA: TGTGCCTGGAGTTCCTACGAGGGCGTCAATCAGCCCCAGCATTTT.

There are a few counts of this clone. This chain joins TRBV4-1 and TRBJ1-2, with D tentatively TRBD1 (6 bases). V was cut by 0 bases and J by 4 bases, with 15 bases left in between. This CDR3 comprises 16 residues. The germline V gene has CDR1 MGHRA and CDR2 YSYEKL. CDR3 coding DNA: TGCGCCAGCAGCCAAGACTCCGACAGGCCGTCCTATGGCTACACCTTC. It is translated as CASSQDSDRPSYGYTF.